This TCR beta chain was documented in a study of cytomegalovirus exposure and HLA in healthy donors. Of note for this clone: Its antigen is unknown.

PCR was performed using 60 Vbeta and 13 Jbeta primers. The method was immunoSEQ multiplex PCR; TCRdb's version includes in-frame clones alone and lacks a portion of them. The repertoire holds approximately 200,000 clones, with roughly 80% as singletons. Study-wide findings and caveats: Confirmation in vitro established that three CMV-associated chains were specific for CMV antigens.

The V gene end was trimmed by 5 bases and the J gene end by 7 bases; junction bases not matched to a gene: 8. In germline, CDR1 is MRHNA, CDR2 SNTAGT. The CDR3 has 15 amino acids. These donors, healthy bone marrow donors, were studied. The origin of this receptor is a man aged 35-49 years in good health and CMV-seronegative. The V gene is TRBV6-4, the J gene TRBJ2-1, with 10 bases lining up with TRBD2. Sequenced: PBMCs. CDR3 protein: CASSPAGGPGNEQFF. The DNA for the CDR3 is TGTGCCAGCAGTCCAGCGGGAGGGCCGGGGAATGAGCAGTTCTTC.